The rows below give T cell receptor beta chains drawn from one sample of a study of identical twins. TCRdb reprocessed the 5' RACE reads via MiXCR and lists one record per CDR3 protein. The sample records a few hundred thousand distinct CDR3 sequences, 6.5% being singletons. This sample was shared with a second study, whose subject was T cells expressing NK-cell markers.

Sequencing was performed on CD8+ T cells sorted from blood. Receptor source: a woman aged 18-29 years in good health. Each CDR3 is given with its conserved first and last residue. The order of the fields is CDR3 DNA, CDR3 protein, V gene, D gene, J gene, clone size. The D gene is left open where the match is weak. Clone size, where shown, is once, few, many, or a class for clones that have expanded.

TGTGCCAGCAGCTTAGCGACTAGCACAGATACGCAGTATTTT	CASSLATSTDTQYF	TRBV7-9	NA	TRBJ2-3	many
TGTGCCAGCAGTCCAGGAGGGAGAGTCGCTTTCTTT	CASSPGGRVAFF	TRBV27	NA	TRBJ1-1	many
TGTGCCAGCAGTTACTCTAGCTTATGGGGTCTTCGCACAGATACGCAGTATTTT	CASSYSSLWGLRTDTQYF	TRBV6-5	NA	TRBJ2-3	many
TGCAGTGCTCCCGGGACAGACTCTGGAAACACCATATATTTT	CSAPGTDSGNTIYF	TRBV20-1	TRBD1	TRBJ1-3	NA
TGCAGCGTTGAAGAAGTAGTCCGGGGCGAGGATGGCTACACCTTC	CSVEEVVRGEDGYTF	TRBV29-1	NA	TRBJ1-2	NA
TGTGCCAGCAGTTTATTGGAGGGAGGGGAGCAGTTCTTC	CASSLLEGGEQFF	TRBV12-3/TRBV12-4	TRBD2	TRBJ2-1	few
TGTGCCAGCAGCCAAGGTGGACAGGGGGCTCGCGAGCAGTTCTTC	CASSQGGQGAREQFF	TRBV3-1	TRBD1	TRBJ2-1	few
TGTGCCAGCAGGAGTGTGGCCGTGAACACCGGGGAGCTGTTTTTT	CASRSVAVNTGELFF	TRBV2	NA	TRBJ2-2	few
TGTGCCAGCAGGGACCAGGACAGTCGAGAGACCCAGTACTTC	CASRDQDSRETQYF	TRBV7-9	NA	TRBJ2-5	many
TGTGCCAGCAGCGGATATAAGGAATCTCTTGGGGAGCAGTTCTTC	CASSGYKESLGEQFF	TRBV7-9	NA	TRBJ2-1	few
TGCAGTGCTAGAGATACTGAAGCTTTCTTT	CSARDTEAFF	TRBV20-1	NA	TRBJ1-1	few
TGCGCCAGCAGCTTGAACGGGGAAACCTATGGCTACACCTTC	CASSLNGETYGYTF	TRBV5-1	NA	TRBJ1-2	NA
TGTGCCAGCAGCTCACGATTGGGACAGGGGTCCTACGAGCAGTACTTC	CASSSRLGQGSYEQYF	TRBV7-6	TRBD1	TRBJ2-7	NA
TGTGCCAGCAGTTTAGGTGCGATGGGGAATGAGCAGTTCTTC	CASSLGAMGNEQFF	TRBV12-3/TRBV12-4	NA	TRBJ2-1	few
TGTGCCATGGGGACTAGCGGACAAGAGACCCAGTACTTC	CAMGTSGQETQYF	TRBV10-3	TRBD2	TRBJ2-5	few
TGTGCCAGCAGCCTACTAGCGGGGGAGCCAGATACGCAGTATTTT	CASSLLAGEPDTQYF	TRBV7-9	TRBD2	TRBJ2-3	few
TGTGCCAGCAGTGATAACAGAATCTCCTCCTACGAGCAGTACTTC	CASSDNRISSYEQYF	TRBV2	NA	TRBJ2-7	many
TGTGCCAGCAGCGACGGGGGGGCTCAGCCCCAGCATTTT	CASSDGGAQPQHF	TRBV7-9	NA	TRBJ1-5	few
TGTGCCAGCAGTTTATCCCGGGGGGGCCGCGGAGATACGCAGTATTTT	CASSLSRGGRGDTQYF	TRBV27	TRBD2	TRBJ2-3	NA
TGTGCCAGCAAGAAGGACCGCGGCGCTAACTATGGCTACACCTTC	CASKKDRGANYGYTF	TRBV7-6	NA	TRBJ1-2	many
TGTGCCAGCAGTGCGGCTTGGGACAGGGGCACAGATACGCAGTATTTT	CASSAAWDRGTDTQYF	TRBV25-1	TRBD1	TRBJ2-3	few
TGTGCCAGCAGCCGGCGGTGGGGCCGGGGGGATGAGCAGTTCTTC	CASSRRWGRGDEQFF	TRBV7-2	TRBD2	TRBJ2-1	few